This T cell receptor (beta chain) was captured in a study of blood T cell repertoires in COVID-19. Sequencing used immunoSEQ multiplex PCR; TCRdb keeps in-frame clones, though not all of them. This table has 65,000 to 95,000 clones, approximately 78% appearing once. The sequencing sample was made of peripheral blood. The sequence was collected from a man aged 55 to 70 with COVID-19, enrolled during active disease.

The CDR3 coding sequence is TGTGCCAGCAGCCTTAGCGGGGGGGGAGAGACCCAGTACTTC. Translation gives CASSLSGGGETQYF. The chain uses TRBV4-2 and TRBJ2-5, with TRBD2 matching 11 bases. CDR1 LGHNA and CDR2 YNFKEQ come from the germline V gene. V shed 4 bases and J 4 bases; nucleotides not matched to a gene: 2. CDR3 length: 14 residues.